Below, 4 T cell receptor beta chains from the same sample are listed, as sequenced in a study of beta chain features in type 1 diabetes. cDNA synthesis used the whole RNA isolate, giving expressed TCRB sequences. TCRdb's table, derived via immunoSEQ multiplex PCR, lists solely in-frame clones and lacks some. This table holds about 190,000 clones, 7% to 9% found once. Notes on the study in general: In all four CD4+ subsets, TCRB CDR3 length was significantly, moderately reduced in type 1 diabetes.

These receptors' targets are unknown. The sample was central memory CD4+ T cells from blood. The source is a man aged 18 to 30 with type 1 diabetes.

In its sample, this clone was seen a few times. The V and J genes are TRBV10-3 and TRBJ2-6; TRBD1 is a possible D gene (5 bases). The CDR3 is 16 amino acids. Looked up from germline, CDR1 is ENHRY and CDR2 is SYGVKD. The ends were cut back, 3 bases at V and 0 bases at J, with 9 bases in the middle. The DNA for the CDR3 is TGTGCCATCAGTGACAGGGTCCTCTCTGGGGCCAACGTCCTGACTTTC. This encodes CAISDRVLSGANVLTF.

The rearrangement links TRBV5-4 to TRBJ1-1, with a tentative D call TRBD1 (5 bases). The CDR3 has 14 residues. The germline V gene encodes CDR1 SGHNT and CDR2 YYREEE (reference sequence). V gave up 0 bases and J gave up 4 bases, with 10 bases separating them. In DNA, the CDR3 is TGTGCCAGCAGCTTGGGCGGGGGAGGCACTGAAGCTTTCTTT. It specifies CASSLGGGGTEAFF.

Only a few counts were recorded for this clone. V gene TRBV28 combines with J gene TRBJ2-1, with 9 positions matching TRBD2. V dropped 5 bases and J dropped 7; count of bases not matched to a gene: 6. The CDR3 contains 14 residues. Germline values: CDR1 MDHEN, CDR2 SYDVKM. The CDR3 coding sequence is TGTGCCAGCAGTAGTAGCGGGAGTAGAAATGAGCAGTTCTTC. Translated, it gives CASSSSGSRNEQFF.

This chain joins TRBV6-6 and TRBJ1-3; tentative D call: TRBD1 (5 bases). The V gene lost 4 bases and the J gene lost 4 bases, with 11 bases spanning the gap. The CDR3 length is 14 residues. Germline V lookup: CDR1 MNHNY, CDR2 SVGAGI (reference sequence). Here the CDR3 DNA reads TGTGCCAGCAGTTTTGACAGTTACGGAAACACCATATATTTT. Its protein product is CASSFDSYGNTIYF.